The T cell receptor (beta chain) described here comes from a study of T-cell memory formation after mild COVID-19. cDNA libraries for TCR alpha and TCR beta, carrying sample barcodes and UMIs, came from 5'RACE with constant-segment primers. TCRdb re-analysed the 5' RACE reads in MiXCR, keeping a single row per CDR3 protein. Seen here are hundreds of thousands of distinct CDR3 sequences, around a sixth observed once, and the top ten hold roughly a fifth. Study results and caveats: Contracting clones, day 15 to 85, had balanced CD4/CD8, and later expanders favored CD4+.

In this sample, this clonotype turned up a few times. Its antigen is currently unknown. Germline V gene data show CDR1 as MNHEY and CDR2 as SMNVEV (reference sequence). This CDR3 has 13 amino acids. V lost 8 bases, J lost 1 base, and 3 bases stayed unmatched. This clonotype was obtained from a man aged 18 to 35 who had mild COVID-19 (a few samples of this study predate the infection). Cell type and time point are not known. Sequencing input: PBMCs or a T cell subset sorted from them (not recorded which). The chain couples TRBV27 to TRBJ2-3; the match to TRBD1 covers 7 bases. The CDR3 protein is CASFGTGTDTQYF. CDR3 DNA: TGTGCCAGCTTTGGGACAGGCACAGATACGCAGTATTTT.